The clone carrying this T cell receptor beta chain was counted once. The antigen is not known. A much larger clone lies one base from this, so it may be a read error. This sample is part of a study of T cells in Graves' hyperthyroidism and ophthalmopathy. Overall study findings and caveats: Blood also carried most thyroid clonotypes expanded above 0.001.

This CDR3 is built from 19 residues. CDR1 and CDR2 from the germline V gene are MDHEN and SYDVKM. Amplification targeted TCR beta CDR3 regions from RNA transcripts. First-round RT-PCR of the TCR CDR3 relied on the HTBI primer set. Using its own MiXCR run on the multiplex PCR reads, TCRdb lists one record per CDR3 protein. In the table there are roughly 260,000 distinct CDR3 sequences, more than 14% of which are singletons. The TCR sequence derives from a woman between 40 and 55 years old with Graves' hyperthyroidism that later progressed to Graves' ophthalmopathy. Sequences were obtained from blood. The rearrangement links TRBV28 to TRBJ2-4; TRBD1 matches 8 bases. CDR3 protein: CANSLFPRQGPLAKNIQYF. Written as DNA, the CDR3 is TGTGCCAACAGTTTATTCCCCCGACAGGGGCCCCTAGCCAAAAACATTCAGTACTTC.